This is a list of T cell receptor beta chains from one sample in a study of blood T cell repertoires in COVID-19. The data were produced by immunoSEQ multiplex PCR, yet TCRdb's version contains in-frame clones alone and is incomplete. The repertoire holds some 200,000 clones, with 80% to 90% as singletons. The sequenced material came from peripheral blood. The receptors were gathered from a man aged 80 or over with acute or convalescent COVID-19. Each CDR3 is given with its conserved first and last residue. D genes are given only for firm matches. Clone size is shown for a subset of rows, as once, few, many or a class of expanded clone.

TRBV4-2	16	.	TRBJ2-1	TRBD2	CASSQNPSGSYNEQFF	TGTGCCAGCAGCCAGAATCCCAGCGGGAGCTACAATGAGCAGTTCTTC
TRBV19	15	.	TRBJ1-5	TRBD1	CASSMAGTADQPQHF	TGTGCCAGTAGTATGGCAGGGACAGCCGATCAGCCCCAGCATTTT
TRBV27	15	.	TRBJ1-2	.	CASSPTGHVNYGYTF	TGTGCCAGCAGTCCGACGGGACACGTTAACTATGGCTACACCTTC
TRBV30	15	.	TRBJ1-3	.	CAQSFWTDSGNTIYF	TGTGCCCAATCGTTCTGGACAGACTCTGGAAACACCATATATTTT
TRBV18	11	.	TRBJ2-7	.	CASSVADEQYF	TGTGCCAGCTCCGTCGCGGACGAGCAGTACTTC
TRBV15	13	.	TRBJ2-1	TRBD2	CATASGVYNEQFF	TGTGCCACCGCTAGCGGGGTCTACAATGAGCAGTTCTTC
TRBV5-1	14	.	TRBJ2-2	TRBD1	CASSRTGDTGELFF	TGCGCCAGCAGCAGGACAGGGGACACCGGGGAGCTGTTTTTT
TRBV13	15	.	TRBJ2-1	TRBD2	CASSQGTSAPNEQFF	TGTGCCAGCAGCCAAGGGACTAGCGCTCCGAATGAGCAGTTCTTC
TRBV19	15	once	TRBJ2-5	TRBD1	CASSPLTGGTETQYF	TGTGCCAGTAGTCCCCTGACAGGGGGGACGGAGACCCAGTACTTC
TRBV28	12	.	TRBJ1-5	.	CASSWGDLGQHF	TGTGCCAGCAGTTGGGGGGACTTAGGCCAGCATTTT
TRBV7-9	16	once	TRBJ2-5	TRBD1	CASSHRDRGLEETQYF	TGTGCCAGCAGCCACAGGGACAGGGGACTTGAAGAGACCCAGTACTTC
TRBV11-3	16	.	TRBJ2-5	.	CASTSGEVRLRETQYF	TGTGCCAGCACCTCCGGGGAGGTGAGGTTGCGGGAGACCCAGTACTTC
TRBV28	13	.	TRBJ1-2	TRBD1	CASRTGGTDGYTF	TGTGCCAGCAGGACAGGGGGCACGGATGGCTACACCTTC
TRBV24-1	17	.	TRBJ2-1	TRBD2	CATSELTGTSVYNEQFF	TGTGCCACCAGTGAACTAACCGGGACTAGTGTTTACAATGAGCAGTTCTTC
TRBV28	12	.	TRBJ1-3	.	CASSPLRNTIYF	TGTGCCAGCAGTCCTCTTCGGAACACCATATATTTT
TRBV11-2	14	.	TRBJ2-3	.	CASSGPGSQVTQYF	TGTGCCAGCAGCGGTCCGGGATCTCAAGTGACGCAGTATTTT
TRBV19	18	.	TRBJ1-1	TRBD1	CASSGPGQGVGMNTEAFF	TGTGCCAGTAGTGGGCCGGGACAGGGGGTCGGGATGAACACTGAAGCTTTCTTT
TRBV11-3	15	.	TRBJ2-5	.	CASSLGDWTEETQYF	TGTGCCAGCAGCTTAGGTGACTGGACTGAAGAGACCCAGTACTTC
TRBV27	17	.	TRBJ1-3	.	CASNPPAGGHSGNTIYF	TGTGCCAGCAATCCCCCTGCCGGAGGGCACTCTGGAAACACCATATATTTT
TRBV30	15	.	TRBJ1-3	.	CAWSVRRATGNTIYF	TGTGCCTGGAGTGTACGCAGGGCCACTGGAAACACCATATATTTT